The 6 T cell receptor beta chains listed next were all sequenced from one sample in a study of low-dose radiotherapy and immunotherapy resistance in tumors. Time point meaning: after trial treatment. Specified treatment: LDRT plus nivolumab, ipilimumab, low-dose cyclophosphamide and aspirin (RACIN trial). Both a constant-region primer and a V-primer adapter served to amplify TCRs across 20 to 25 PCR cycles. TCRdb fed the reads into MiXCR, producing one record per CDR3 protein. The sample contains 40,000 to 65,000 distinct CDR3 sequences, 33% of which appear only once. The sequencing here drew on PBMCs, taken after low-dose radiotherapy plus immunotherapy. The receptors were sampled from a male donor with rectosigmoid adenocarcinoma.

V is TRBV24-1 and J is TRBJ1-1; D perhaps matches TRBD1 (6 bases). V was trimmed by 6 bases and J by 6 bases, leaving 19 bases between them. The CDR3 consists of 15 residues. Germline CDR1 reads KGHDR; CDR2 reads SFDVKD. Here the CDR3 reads CATSTGMGQYPEAFF. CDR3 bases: TGTGCCACCAGTACAGGGATGGGCCAGTACCCTGAAGCTTTCTTT.

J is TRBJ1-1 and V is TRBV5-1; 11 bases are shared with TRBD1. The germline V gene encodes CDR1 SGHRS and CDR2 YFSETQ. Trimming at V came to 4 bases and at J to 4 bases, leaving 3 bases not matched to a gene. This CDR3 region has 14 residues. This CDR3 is CASSAGQGGTEAFF. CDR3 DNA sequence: TGCGCCAGCAGCGCGGGACAGGGGGGCACTGAAGCTTTCTTT.

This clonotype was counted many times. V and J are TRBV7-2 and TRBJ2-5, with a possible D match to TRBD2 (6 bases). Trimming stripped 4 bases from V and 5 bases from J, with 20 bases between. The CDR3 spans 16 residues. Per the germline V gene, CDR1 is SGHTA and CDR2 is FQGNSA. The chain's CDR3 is CASSWVGGGSGETQYF. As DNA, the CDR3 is TGTGCCAGCAGCTGGGTGGGGGGAGGCTCCGGGGAGACCCAGTACTTC.

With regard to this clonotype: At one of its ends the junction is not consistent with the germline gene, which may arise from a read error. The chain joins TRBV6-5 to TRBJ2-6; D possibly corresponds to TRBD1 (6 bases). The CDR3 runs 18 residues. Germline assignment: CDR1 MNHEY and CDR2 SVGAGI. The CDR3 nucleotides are TGTGCCAGCAGCTACAGGGAGCCCAAATACTCTGGGGCCAACGTCCAGACTTTC. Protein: CASSYREPKYSGANVQTF.

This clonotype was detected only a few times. CDR3 bases: TGCAGCGTTACTGGTTACAATGAGCAGTTCTTC. Translating it yields CSVTGYNEQFF. This chain joins TRBV29-1 and TRBJ2-1; D unresolved. The CDR3 is made up of 11 amino acids. The V and J ends lost 5 bases and 4 bases respectively, with 6 bases between them. From germline, CDR1 is SQVTM and CDR2 ANQGSEA.

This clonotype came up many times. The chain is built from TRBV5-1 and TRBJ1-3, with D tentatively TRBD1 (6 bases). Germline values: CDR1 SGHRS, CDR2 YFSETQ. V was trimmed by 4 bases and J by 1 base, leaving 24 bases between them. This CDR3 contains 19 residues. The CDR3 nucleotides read TGCGCCAGCAGCGCTACCAACCGCGTCGACAGGTGGTCTGGAAACACCATATATTTT. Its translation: CASSATNRVDRWSGNTIYF.